This TCR beta chain is drawn from a study of blood T cell repertoires in COVID-19. Study-level background: The United States, Italy and Spain provided the acute and convalescent COVID-19 samples.

The CDR3 extends over 15 amino acids. The germline V gene has CDR1 LNHDA and CDR2 SQIVND (reference sequence). V was cut by 3 bases and J by 2 bases, with 13 bases left in between. Method: immunoSEQ multiplex PCR; TCRdb's copy keeps in-frame clones and lacks some. The sample comprises tens of thousands of clones, roughly 90% of which are singletons, and about 3.2% rests with the top ten. Sequencing was performed on peripheral blood. The clonotype comes from a woman in her 70s with acute or convalescent COVID-19. This chain connects TRBV19 to TRBJ1-2; D is possibly TRBD1 (6 bases). CDR3 DNA: TGTGCCAGTAGTATTGGAGGGGGGGTGAACTATGGCTACACCTTC. Translating it yields CASSIGGGVNYGYTF.